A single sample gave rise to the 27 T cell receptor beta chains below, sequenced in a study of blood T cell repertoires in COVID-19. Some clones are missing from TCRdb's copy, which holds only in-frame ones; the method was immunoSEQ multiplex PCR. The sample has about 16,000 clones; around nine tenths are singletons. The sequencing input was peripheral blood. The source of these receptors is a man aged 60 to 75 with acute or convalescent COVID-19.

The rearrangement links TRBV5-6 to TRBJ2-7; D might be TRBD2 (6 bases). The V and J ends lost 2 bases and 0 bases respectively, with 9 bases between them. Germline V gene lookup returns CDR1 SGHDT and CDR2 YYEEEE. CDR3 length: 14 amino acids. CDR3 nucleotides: TGTGCCAGCAGCTTAGGCGGGAACTCCTACGAGCAGTACTTC. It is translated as CASSLGGNSYEQYF.

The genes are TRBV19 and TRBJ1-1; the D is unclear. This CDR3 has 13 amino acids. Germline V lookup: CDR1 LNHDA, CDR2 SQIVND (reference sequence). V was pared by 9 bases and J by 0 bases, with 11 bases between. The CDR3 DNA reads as TGTGCCAGCATGGGAGGAATGAACACTGAAGCTTTCTTT. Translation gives CASMGGMNTEAFF.

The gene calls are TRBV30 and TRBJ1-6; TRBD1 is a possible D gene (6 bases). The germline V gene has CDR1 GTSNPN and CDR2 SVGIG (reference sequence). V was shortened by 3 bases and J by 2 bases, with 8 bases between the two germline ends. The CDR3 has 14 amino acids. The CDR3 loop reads CAWSGQPYNSPLHF. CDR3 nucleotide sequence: TGTGCCTGGAGCGGACAGCCCTATAATTCACCCCTCCACTTT.

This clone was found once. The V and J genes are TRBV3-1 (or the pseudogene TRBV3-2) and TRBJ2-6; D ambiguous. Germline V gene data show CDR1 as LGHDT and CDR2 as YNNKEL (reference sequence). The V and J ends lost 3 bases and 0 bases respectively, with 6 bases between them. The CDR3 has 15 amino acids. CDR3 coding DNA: TGTGCCAGCAGCCAGAGTCGCTCTGGGGCCAACGTCCTGACTTTC. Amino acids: CASSQSRSGANVLTF.

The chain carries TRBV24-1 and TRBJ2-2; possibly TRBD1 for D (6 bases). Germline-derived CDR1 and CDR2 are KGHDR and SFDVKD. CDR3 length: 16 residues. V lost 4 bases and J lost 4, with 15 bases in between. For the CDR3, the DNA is TGTGCCACCAGTGACAGGGGTCCGACACCCACCGGGGAGCTGTTTTTT. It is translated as CATSDRGPTPTGELFF.

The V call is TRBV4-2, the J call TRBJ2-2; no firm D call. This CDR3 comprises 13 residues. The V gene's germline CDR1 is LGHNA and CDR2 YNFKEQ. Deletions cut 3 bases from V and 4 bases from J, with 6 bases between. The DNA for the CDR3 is TGTGCCAGCAGCCAGAGCACCACCGGGGAGCTGTTTTTT. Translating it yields CASSQSTTGELFF.

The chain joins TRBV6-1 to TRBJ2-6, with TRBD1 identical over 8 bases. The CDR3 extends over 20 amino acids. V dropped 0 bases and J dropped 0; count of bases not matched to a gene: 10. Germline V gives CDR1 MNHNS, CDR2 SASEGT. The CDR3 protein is CASSEAFWAGGSSGANVLTF. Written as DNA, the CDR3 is TGTGCCAGCAGTGAAGCCTTCTGGGCAGGGGGCTCCTCTGGGGCCAACGTCCTGACTTTC.

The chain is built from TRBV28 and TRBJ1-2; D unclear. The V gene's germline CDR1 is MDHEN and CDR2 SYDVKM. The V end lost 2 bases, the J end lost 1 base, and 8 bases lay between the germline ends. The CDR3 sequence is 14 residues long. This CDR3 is CASSLNAVNYGYTF. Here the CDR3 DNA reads TGTGCCAGCAGTTTAAATGCAGTTAACTATGGCTACACCTTC.

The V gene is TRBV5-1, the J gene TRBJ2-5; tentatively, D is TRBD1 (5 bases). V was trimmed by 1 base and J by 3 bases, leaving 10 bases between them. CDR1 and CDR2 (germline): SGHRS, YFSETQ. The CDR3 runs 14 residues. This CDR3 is CASSLMQGKETQYF. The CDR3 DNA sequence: TGCGCCAGCAGCTTGATGCAGGGAAAAGAGACCCAGTACTTC.

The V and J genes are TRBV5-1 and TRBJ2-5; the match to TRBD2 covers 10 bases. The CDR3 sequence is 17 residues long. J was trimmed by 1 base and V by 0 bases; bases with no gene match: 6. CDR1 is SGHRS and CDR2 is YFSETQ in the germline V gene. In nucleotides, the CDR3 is TGCGCCAGCAGCTTGGGGTCGTTAGCGGGGGGCCAAGAGACCCAGTACTTC. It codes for CASSLGSLAGGQETQYF.

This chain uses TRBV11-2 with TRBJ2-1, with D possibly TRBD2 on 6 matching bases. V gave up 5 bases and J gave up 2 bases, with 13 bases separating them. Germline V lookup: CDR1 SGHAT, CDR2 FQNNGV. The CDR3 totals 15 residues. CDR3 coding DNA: TGTGCCAGCAGCGCGGAGGGAGTCGCCTACAATGAGCAGTTCTTC. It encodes CASSAEGVAYNEQFF.

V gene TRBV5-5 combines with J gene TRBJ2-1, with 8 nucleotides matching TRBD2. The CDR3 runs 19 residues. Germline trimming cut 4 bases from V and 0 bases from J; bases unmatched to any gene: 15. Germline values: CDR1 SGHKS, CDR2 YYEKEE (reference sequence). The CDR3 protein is CASSRVGPSGGFSYNEQFF. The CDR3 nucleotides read TGTGCCAGCAGCCGGGTTGGGCCGAGCGGGGGATTCTCCTACAATGAGCAGTTCTTC.

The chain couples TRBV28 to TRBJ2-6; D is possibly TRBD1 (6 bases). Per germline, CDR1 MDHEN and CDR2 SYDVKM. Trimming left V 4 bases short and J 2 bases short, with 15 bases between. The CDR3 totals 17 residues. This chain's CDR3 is CASSWGRGFAGANVLTF. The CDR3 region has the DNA TGTGCCAGCAGTTGGGGCAGGGGTTTCGCTGGGGCCAACGTCCTGACTTTC.

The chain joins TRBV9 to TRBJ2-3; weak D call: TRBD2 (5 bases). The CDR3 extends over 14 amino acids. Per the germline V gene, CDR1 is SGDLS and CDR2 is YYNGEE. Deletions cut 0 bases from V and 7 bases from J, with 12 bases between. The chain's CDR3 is CASSVGTTGNTQYF. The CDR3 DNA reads TGTGCCAGCAGCGTAGGGACGACCGGGAATACGCAGTATTTT. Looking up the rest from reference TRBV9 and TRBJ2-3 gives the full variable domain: DSGVTQTPKHLITATGQRVTLRCSPRSGDLSVYWYQQSLDQGLQFLIQYYNGEERAKGNILERFSAQQFPDLHSELNLSSLELGDSALYFCASSVGTTGNTQYFGPGTRLTVL.

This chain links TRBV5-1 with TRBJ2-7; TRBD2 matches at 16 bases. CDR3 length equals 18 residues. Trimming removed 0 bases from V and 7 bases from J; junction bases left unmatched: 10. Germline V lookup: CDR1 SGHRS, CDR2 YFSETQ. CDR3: CASSLVGLAGGRREEQYF. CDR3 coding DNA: TGCGCCAGCAGCTTGGTGGGACTAGCGGGAGGGCGTAGGGAAGAGCAGTACTTC. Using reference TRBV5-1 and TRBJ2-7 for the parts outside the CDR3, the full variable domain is KAGVTQTPRYLIKTRGQQVTLSCSPISGHRSVSWYQQTPGQGLQFLFEYFSETQRNKGNFPGRFSGRQFSNSRSEMNVSTLELGDSALYLCASSLVGLAGGRREEQYFGPGTRLTVT.

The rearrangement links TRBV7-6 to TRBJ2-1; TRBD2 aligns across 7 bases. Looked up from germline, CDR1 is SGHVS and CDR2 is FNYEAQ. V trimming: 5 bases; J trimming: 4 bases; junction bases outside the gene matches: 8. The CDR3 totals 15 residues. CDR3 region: CASSIREGRYNEQFF. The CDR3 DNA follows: TGTGCCAGCAGCATCAGGGAGGGCCGGTACAATGAGCAGTTCTTC.

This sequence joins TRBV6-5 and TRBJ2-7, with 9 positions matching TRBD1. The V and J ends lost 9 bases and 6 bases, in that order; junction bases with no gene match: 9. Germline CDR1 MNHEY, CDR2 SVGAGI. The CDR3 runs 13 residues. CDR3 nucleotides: TGTGCCAGTTCGTGGACAGGGGTCCCCGAGCAGTACTTC. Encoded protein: CASSWTGVPEQYF.

CDR3 in DNA: TGTGCCAGCAGCCAAGTCGGGGGACAGTTGAACACTGAAGCTTTCTTT. The encoded protein is CASSQVGGQLNTEAFF. The gene calls are TRBV14 and TRBJ1-1, with TRBD1 identical over 7 bases. This CDR3 is 16 amino acids long. The V gene end was trimmed by 1 base and the J gene end by 0 bases; junction bases not matched to a gene: 5. From germline, CDR1 is SGHDN and CDR2 FVKESK.

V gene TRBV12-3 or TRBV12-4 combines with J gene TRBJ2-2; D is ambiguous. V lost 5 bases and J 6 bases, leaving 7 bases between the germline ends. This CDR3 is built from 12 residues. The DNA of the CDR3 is TGTGCCAGCAGTCCCTACCCCGGGGAGCTGTTTTTT. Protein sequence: CASSPYPGELFF.

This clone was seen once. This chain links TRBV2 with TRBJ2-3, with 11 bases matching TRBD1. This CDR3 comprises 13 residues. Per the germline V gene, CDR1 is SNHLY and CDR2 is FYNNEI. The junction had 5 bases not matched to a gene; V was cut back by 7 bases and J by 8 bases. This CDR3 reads CASKGQGETTQYF. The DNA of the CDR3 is TGTGCCAGCAAGGGACAGGGGGAGACTACGCAGTATTTT.

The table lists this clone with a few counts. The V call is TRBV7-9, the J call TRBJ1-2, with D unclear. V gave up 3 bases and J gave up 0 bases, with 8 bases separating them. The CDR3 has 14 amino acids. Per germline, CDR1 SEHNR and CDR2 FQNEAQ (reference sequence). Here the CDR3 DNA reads TGTGCCAGCAGCTTGGGCGTAGCTAACTATGGCTACACCTTC. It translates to CASSLGVANYGYTF.

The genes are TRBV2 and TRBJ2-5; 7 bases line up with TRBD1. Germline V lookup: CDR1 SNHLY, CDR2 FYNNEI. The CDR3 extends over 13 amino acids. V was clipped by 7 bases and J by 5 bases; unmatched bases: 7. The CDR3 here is CASTGGVLETQYF. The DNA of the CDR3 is TGTGCCAGCACAGGGGGTGTGTTGGAGACCCAGTACTTC.

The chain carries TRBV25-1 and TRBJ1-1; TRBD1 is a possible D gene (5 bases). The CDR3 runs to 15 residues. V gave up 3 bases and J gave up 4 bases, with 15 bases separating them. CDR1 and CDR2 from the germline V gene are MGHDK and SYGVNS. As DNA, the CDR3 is TGTGCCAGCAGTGAGTCACGGGGGTTGGCCACTGAAGCTTTCTTT. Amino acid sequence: CASSESRGLATEAFF.

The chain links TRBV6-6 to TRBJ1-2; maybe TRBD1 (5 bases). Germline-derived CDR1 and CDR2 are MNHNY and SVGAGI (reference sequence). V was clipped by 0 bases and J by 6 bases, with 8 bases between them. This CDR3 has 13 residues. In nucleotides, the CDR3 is TGTGCCAGCAGTTACTCGACCAGGGATGGCTACACCTTC. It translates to CASSYSTRDGYTF.

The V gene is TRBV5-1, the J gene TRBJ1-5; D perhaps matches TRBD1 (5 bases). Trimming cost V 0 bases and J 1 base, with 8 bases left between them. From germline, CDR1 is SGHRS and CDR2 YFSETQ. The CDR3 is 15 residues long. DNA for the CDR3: TGCGCCAGCAGCTTGGAGGGGTTGAGCAATCAGCCCCAGCATTTT. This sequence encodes CASSLEGLSNQPQHF.

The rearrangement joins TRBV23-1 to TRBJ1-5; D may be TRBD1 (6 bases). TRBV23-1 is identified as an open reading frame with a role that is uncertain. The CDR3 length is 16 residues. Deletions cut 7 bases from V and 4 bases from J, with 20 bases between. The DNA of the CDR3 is TGCGCCAGCATAAGAGTGCAACAGGGAAAGAATCAGCCCCAGCATTTT. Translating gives CASIRVQQGKNQPQHF.

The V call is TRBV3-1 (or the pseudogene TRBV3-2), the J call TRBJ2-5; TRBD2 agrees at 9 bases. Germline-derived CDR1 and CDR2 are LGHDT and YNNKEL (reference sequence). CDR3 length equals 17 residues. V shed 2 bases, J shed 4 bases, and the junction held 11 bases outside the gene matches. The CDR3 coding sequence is TGTGCCAGCAGCCAAACCGTGGGGGCGGGGGGGCGAGAGACCCAGTACTTC. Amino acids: CASSQTVGAGGRETQYF.